This TCR beta chain was sequenced during a study of shared clonotypes between healthy human individuals. The study, taken as a whole, reports: Clonotype sharing among donors likely depends on sequencing depth. On the whole, naive subsets had larger estimated richness than memory subsets had. Some clonotypes were shared by all four sorted-subset donors, while others were not shared. The non-shared ones had lower generation probabilities than the shared ones.

The repertoire was sequenced with immunoSEQ multiplex PCR; TCRdb's copy has only in-frame clones and lacks some. Among roughly 2.1 million clones listed, more than 85% were seen once. Cells designated naive CD8 were CD45RO-negative and were positively selected for CCR7, with terminally differentiated effector memory CD45RA+ cells excluded. Donors, without exception, were Caucasian adults residing in Nashville, Tennessee. This CDR3 has 14 residues. Germline values: CDR1 MNHEY, CDR2 SMNVEV (reference sequence). Trimming cost V 5 bases and J 2 bases, with 12 bases left between them. As concerns this clone: The antigen remains unidentified.

The receptor's source is a man in his late teens or twenties in good health. Some clones in this sample may be carry-over from other donors' samples. V is TRBV27 and J is TRBJ2-5; the D is unclear. Sequencing was performed on naive CD8+ T cells from PBMCs. For the CDR3, the DNA is TGTGCCAGCAGTCTCACTCATGGACAAGAGACCCAGTACTTC. Its translation: CASSLTHGQETQYF.